This T cell receptor (beta chain) was sequenced during a study of cytomegalovirus exposure and HLA in healthy donors. Study-wide points: Being indistinguishable, some V segments were excluded, TRBV6-2 and TRBV6-3 among them. Several of the most significant clusters appeared, in a later analysis, to be linked to common viral pathogens.

Concerning this clone: Its antigen is currently unknown.

60 Vbeta and 13 Jbeta primers were used in PCR. Some clones are missing from TCRdb's copy, which holds only in-frame ones; the method was immunoSEQ multiplex PCR. Here the sample spans 150,000 to 200,000 clones, approximately 80% being singletons. The CDR3 loop spans 15 amino acids. V trimming: 2 bases; J trimming: 1 base; junction bases outside the gene matches: 3. Germline V gives CDR1 KGHSH, CDR2 LQKENI. The sequencing sample was made of PBMCs. The clonotype comes from a female donor in good health and CMV-seronegative. This chain uses TRBV18 with TRBJ1-1, with 8 nucleotides matching TRBD1. The CDR3 coding sequence is TGTGCCAGCTCACCAGACGGGACAGGGAACACTGAAGCTTTCTTT. Translated, it gives CASSPDGTGNTEAFF.